This T cell receptor (beta chain) derives from a study of blood T cell dynamics during melanoma immunotherapy. DNA loading was fixed at 350 to 450 ng for all bulk PBMC samples. Only in-frame clones appear in the TCRdb table, and some are missing; sequencing was by immunoSEQ multiplex PCR. Of around 10,000 clones listed, approximately 90% are singletons. Worth noting for this clone: Its target is unknown.

Time point of the sample: week 3, after first cycle of checkpoint inhibitor. Prior systemic cancer therapy, immunosuppressant use and other active malignancies excluded patients. General study findings and limits: At W3, later disease-control patients showed bifurcated PBMC repertoire changes, unlike progressors. The study could not tell melanoma-specific clones from general immune activation.

The source material was blood, sampled from a patient treated with checkpoint blockade. The receptor's source is a human donor with melanoma.

CDR3 in amino acids: CASSIGEPYGYTF. Written as DNA, the CDR3 is TGTGCCAGTAGTATTGGGGAGCCCTATGGCTACACCTTC. This chain uses TRBV19 with TRBJ1-2; the D is unclear. Trimming cost V 3 bases and J 4 bases, with 9 bases left between them. The CDR3 is 13 amino acids. Germline CDR1 is LNHDA and CDR2 is SQIVND (reference sequence).